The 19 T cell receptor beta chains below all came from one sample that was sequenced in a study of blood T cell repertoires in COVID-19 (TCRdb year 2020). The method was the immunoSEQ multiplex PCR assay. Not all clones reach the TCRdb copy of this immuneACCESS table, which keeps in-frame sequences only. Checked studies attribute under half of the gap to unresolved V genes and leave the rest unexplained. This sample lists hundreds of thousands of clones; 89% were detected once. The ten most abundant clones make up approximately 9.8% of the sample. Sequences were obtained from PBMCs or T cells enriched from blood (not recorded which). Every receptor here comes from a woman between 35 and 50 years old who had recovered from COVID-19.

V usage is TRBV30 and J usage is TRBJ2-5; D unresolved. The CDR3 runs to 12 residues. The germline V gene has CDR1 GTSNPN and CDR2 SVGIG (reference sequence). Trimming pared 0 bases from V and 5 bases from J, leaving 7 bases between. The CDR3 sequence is CAWSVVFETQYF. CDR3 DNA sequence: TGTGCCTGGAGTGTCGTCTTTGAGACCCAGTACTTC.

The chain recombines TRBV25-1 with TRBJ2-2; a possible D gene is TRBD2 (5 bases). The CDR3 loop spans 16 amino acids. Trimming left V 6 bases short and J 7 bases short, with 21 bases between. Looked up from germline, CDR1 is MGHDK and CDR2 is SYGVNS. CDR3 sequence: CASSTESGFAGGELFF. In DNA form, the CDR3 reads TGTGCCAGCAGCACAGAGTCGGGGTTTGCGGGCGGGGAGCTGTTTTTT.

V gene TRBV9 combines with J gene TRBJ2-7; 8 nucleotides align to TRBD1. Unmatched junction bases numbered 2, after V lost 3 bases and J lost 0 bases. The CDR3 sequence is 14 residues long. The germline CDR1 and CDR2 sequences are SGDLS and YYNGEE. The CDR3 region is CASSGDRNSYEQYF. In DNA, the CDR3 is TGTGCCAGCAGCGGGGACAGGAACTCCTACGAGCAGTACTTC.

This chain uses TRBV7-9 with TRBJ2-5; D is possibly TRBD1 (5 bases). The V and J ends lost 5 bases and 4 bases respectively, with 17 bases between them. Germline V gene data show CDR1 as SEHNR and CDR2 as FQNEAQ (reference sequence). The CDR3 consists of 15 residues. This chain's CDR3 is CASSVQALRGETQYF. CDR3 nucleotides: TGTGCCAGCAGCGTGCAAGCTTTAAGGGGAGAGACCCAGTACTTC.

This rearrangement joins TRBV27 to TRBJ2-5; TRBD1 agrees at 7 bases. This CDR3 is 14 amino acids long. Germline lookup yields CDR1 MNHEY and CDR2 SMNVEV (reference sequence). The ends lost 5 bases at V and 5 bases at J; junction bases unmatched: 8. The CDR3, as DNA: TGTGCCAGCAGTCTACAGGGGCAGGAGGAGACCCAGTACTTC. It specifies CASSLQGQEETQYF.

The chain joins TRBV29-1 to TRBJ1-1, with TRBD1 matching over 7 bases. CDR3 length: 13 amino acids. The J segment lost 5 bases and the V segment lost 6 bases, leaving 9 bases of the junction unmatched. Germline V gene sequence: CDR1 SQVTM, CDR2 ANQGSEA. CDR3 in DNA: TGCAGCGTCGCACGAGGGGGCGATACTGAAGCTTTCTTT. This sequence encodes CSVARGGDTEAFF. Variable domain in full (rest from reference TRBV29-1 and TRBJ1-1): SAVISQKPSRDICQRGTSLTIQCQVDSQVTMMFWYRQQPGQSLTLIATANQGSEATYESGFVIDKFPISRPNLTFSTLTVSNMSPEDSSIYLCSVARGGDTEAFFGQGTRLTVV.

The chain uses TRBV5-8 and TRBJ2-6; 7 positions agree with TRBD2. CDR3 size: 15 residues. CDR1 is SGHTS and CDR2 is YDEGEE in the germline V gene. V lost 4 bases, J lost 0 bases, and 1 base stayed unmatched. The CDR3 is CASSRGGSGANVLTF. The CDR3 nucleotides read TGTGCCAGCAGCCGCGGGGGCTCTGGGGCCAACGTCCTGACTTTC.

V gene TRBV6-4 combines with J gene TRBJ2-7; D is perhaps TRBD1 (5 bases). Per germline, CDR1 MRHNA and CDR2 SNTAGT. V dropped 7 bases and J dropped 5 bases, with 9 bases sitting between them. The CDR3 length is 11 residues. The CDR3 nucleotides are TGTGCCAGCACGGCAGGGAACGAGCAGTACTTC. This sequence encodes CASTAGNEQYF.

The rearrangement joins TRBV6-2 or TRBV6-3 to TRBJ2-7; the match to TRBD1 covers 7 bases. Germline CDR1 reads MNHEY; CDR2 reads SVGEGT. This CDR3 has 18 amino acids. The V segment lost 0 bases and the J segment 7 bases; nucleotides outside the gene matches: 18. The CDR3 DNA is TGTGCCAGCAGTTACTCCACCGCCTGGGACAGCCTCTTGGGGGAGCAGTACTTC. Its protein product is CASSYSTAWDSLLGEQYF.

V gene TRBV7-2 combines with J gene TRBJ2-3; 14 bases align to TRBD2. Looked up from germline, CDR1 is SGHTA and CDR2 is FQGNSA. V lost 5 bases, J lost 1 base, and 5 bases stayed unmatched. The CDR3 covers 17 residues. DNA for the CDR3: TGTGCCAGCAGCCAGGGGACTAGCGGGAGTGGCACAGATACGCAGTATTTT. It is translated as CASSQGTSGSGTDTQYF.

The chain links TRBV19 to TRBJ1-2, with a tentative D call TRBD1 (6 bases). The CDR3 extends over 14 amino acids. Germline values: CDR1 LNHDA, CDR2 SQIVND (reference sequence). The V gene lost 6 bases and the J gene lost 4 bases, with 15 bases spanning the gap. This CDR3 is CASSLTGPGYGYTF. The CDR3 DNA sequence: TGTGCCAGTAGCCTTACAGGGCCGGGCTATGGCTACACCTTC.

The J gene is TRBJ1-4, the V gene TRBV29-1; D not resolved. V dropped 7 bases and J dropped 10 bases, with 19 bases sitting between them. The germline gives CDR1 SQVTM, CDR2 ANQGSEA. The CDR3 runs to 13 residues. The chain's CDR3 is CSATQEPGVKLFF. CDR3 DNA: TGCAGCGCCACCCAGGAGCCGGGAGTAAAACTGTTTTTT. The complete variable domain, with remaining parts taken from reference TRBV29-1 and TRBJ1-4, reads SAVISQKPSRDICQRGTSLTIQCQVDSQVTMMFWYRQQPGQSLTLIATANQGSEATYESGFVIDKFPISRPNLTFSTLTVSNMSPEDSSIYLCSATQEPGVKLFFGSGTQLSVL.

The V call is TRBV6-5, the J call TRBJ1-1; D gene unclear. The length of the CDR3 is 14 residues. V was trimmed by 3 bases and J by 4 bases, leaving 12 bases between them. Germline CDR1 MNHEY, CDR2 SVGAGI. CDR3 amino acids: CASSYREGSTEAFF. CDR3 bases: TGTGCCAGCAGTTATAGGGAGGGTAGCACTGAAGCTTTCTTT.

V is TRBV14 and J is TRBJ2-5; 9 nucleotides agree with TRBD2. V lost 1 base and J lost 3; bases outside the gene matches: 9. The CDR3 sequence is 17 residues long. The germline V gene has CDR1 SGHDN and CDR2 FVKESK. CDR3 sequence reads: CASSQGWASGTEETQYF. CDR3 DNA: TGTGCCAGCAGCCAAGGCTGGGCTAGCGGGACTGAAGAGACCCAGTACTTC.

This CDR3 reads CASSEASQATYEQYF. In DNA, the CDR3 is TGTGCCAGCAGTGAAGCGAGCCAGGCAACCTACGAGCAGTACTTC. The chain employs TRBV6-1 and TRBJ2-7; D is unclear. The CDR3 extends over 15 amino acids. The V and J ends lost 0 bases and 2 bases respectively, with 11 bases between them. Germline V gives CDR1 MNHNS, CDR2 SASEGT.

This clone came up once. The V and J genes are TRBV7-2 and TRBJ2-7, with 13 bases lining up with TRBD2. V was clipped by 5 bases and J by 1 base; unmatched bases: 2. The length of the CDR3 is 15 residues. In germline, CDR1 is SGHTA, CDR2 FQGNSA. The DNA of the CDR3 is TGTGCCAGCAGCCCGGGACTAGCGGGGTCCTACGAGCAGTACTTC. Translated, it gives CASSPGLAGSYEQYF.

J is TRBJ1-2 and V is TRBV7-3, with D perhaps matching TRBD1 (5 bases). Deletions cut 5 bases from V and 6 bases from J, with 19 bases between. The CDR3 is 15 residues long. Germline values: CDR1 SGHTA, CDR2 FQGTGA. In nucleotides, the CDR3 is TGTGCCAGCAGCCCCGGAATGGCAGGGTTTGATGGCTACACCTTC. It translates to CASSPGMAGFDGYTF.

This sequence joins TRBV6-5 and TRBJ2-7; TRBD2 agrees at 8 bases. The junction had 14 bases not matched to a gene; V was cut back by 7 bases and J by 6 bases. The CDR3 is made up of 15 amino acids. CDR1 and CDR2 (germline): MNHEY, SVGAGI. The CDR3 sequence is CASTLSSGLALEQYF. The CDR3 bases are TGTGCCAGCACCCTTTCTAGCGGGTTGGCCCTCGAGCAGTACTTC.

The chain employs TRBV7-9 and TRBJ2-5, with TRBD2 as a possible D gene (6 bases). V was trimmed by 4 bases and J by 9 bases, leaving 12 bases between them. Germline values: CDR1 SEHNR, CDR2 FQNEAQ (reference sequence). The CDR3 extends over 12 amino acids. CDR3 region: CASSSPTSSQYF. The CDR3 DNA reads TGTGCCAGCAGCTCCCCGACTAGTTCCCAGTACTTC.